The rows below give T cell receptor beta chains drawn from one sample of a study of blood T cell repertoires in COVID-19. Profiling relied on immunoSEQ multiplex PCR, and the TCRdb table lists in-frame clones only, not all of them. The repertoire has 100,000 or so clones, 80% to 90% of them found once; the top ten carry 10%. The specimen sequenced was peripheral blood. These receptors originate from a human donor in a cohort sampled during active COVID-19. Each CDR3 is given with its conserved first and last residue. D genes are given only for firm matches. A row's size may be missing; if present it is once, few, many or a size class.

>TRBV4-3|TRBJ2-3|TRBD2|NA|16
TGCGCCAGCAGCCAAGACCATGCGGGGGGTGCAGATACGCAGTATTTT
CASSQDHAGGADTQYF
>TRBV28|TRBJ2-2|TRBD1|NA|15
TGTGCCAGCAGACCAGACAGGGGGCGCACCGGGGAGCTGTTTTTT
CASRPDRGRTGELFF
>TRBV28|TRBJ2-2|TRBD2|NA|16
TGTGCCAGCAGTTTACCCGGACTAGCGGGTACGAGGGGGCTGTTTTTT
CASSLPGLAGTRGLFF
>TRBV5-1|TRBJ2-7|NA|NA|14
TGCGCCAGCAGCCTACAGGGTAGGGCCGCCGAGCAGTACTTC
CASSLQGRAAEQYF
>TRBV7-6|TRBJ1-3|NA|NA|13
TGTGCCAGCAGTGGGGGGTCTGGAAACACCATATATTTT
CASSGGSGNTIYF
>TRBV13|TRBJ1-3|NA|NA|12
TGTGCCAGCAGCTCTAAACCAAACACCATATATTTT
CASSSKPNTIYF
>TRBV28|TRBJ2-7|NA|NA|13
TGTGCCAGCAGCCCCGGACAGACCTACGAGCAGTACTTC
CASSPGQTYEQYF
>TRBV14|TRBJ2-3|NA|NA|17
TGTGCCAGCAGCCTAAAACTACGGGGGATGGGCACAGATACGCAGTATTTT
CASSLKLRGMGTDTQYF
>TRBV5-6|TRBJ1-6|NA|NA|13
TGTGCCAGCAGCTTGTCAGGGGATTCACCCCTCCACTTT
CASSLSGDSPLHF
>TRBV5-1|TRBJ1-1|NA|few|15
TGCGCCAGCAGCTTGGAAGGCCAGGTCGGTACTGAAGCTTTCTTT
CASSLEGQVGTEAFF
>TRBV4-1|TRBJ2-3|NA|NA|13
TGCGCCAGCAGCTTAGGGGTAGCAGATACGCAGTATTTT
CASSLGVADTQYF
>TRBV7-9|TRBJ2-3|NA|NA|18
TGTGCCAGCAGCTTAAGTGTCGGTGGTAGCGGACCCACAGATACGCAGTATTTT
CASSLSVGGSGPTDTQYF
>TRBV4-1|TRBJ1-1|TRBD1|NA|14
TGCGCCAGCAGACACCGGGACAGGCCCGCTGAAGCTTTCTTT
CASRHRDRPAEAFF
>TRBV12-3/TRBV12-4|TRBJ2-5|TRBD2|NA|13
TGTGCCAGCAGCCCTACTAGCGGGGAGACCCAGTACTTC
CASSPTSGETQYF
>TRBV4-2|TRBJ1-2|TRBD1|NA|16
TGTGCCAGCAGCCAAGAGGGACAGGGCGGAAACTATGGCTACACCTTC
CASSQEGQGGNYGYTF
>TRBV5-1|TRBJ2-2|TRBD2|NA|17
TGCGCCAGCAGCTTCCTCGGCGGGGGGGTGAACACCGGGGAGCTGTTTTTT
CASSFLGGGVNTGELFF
>TRBV18|TRBJ1-4|NA|NA|16
TGTGCCAGCTCACCACGACAGGTCTCTTTTAATGAAAAACTGTTTTTT
CASSPRQVSFNEKLFF
>TRBV4-3|TRBJ2-1|TRBD1|NA|16
TGCGCCAGCAGCCAAGGACGACAGGGCTCCTACAATGAGCAGTTCTTC
CASSQGRQGSYNEQFF
>TRBV7-8|TRBJ2-7|NA|once|14
TGTGCCAGCAGCTTCTTGGAGAAGTCCGCCGAGCAGTACTTC
CASSFLEKSAEQYF
>TRBV9|TRBJ1-2|NA|NA|13
TGTGCCAGCAGCGCGGACAGTCGGAACGGCTACACCTTC
CASSADSRNGYTF
>TRBV19|TRBJ2-1|TRBD2|NA|16
TGTGCCAGTAGTATTAGTGGGAGGGCCCCCTACAATGAGCAGTTCTTC
CASSISGRAPYNEQFF
>TRBV7-9|TRBJ2-7|NA|NA|15
TGTGCCAGCAGCTTAGGGGGGGGCGGGAGCTACGAGCAGTACTTC
CASSLGGGGSYEQYF
>TRBV7-3|TRBJ1-1|NA|NA|15
TGTGCCAGCAGCCCCGTGGGGGGGCTTGTCACTGAAGCTTTCTTT
CASSPVGGLVTEAFF
>TRBV7-6|TRBJ1-3|NA|NA|16
TGTGCCAGCAGCTTAGGATCCGCCGGGACTGGAAACACCATATATTTT
CASSLGSAGTGNTIYF
>TRBV19|TRBJ1-5|NA|NA|15
TGTGCCAGTAGTATTTCACAGTGGGGCAATCAGCCCCAGCATTTT
CASSISQWGNQPQHF
>TRBV18|TRBJ2-6|TRBD1|NA|18
TGTGCCAGCTCATCCTCCGGGACAGGGGCGGCCGGGGCCAACGTCCTGACTTTC
CASSSSGTGAAGANVLTF
>TRBV6-1|TRBJ1-5|TRBD1|NA|21
TGTGCCAGCAGTGAATATAATGGGGGGCGGCAAGGGGGCCGGGGCAATCAGCCCCAGCATTTT
CASSEYNGGRQGGRGNQPQHF
>TRBV7-3|TRBJ1-2|NA|NA|13
TGTGCCAGCAGCTTAAGCGGCAGGGATGGCTACACCTTC
CASSLSGRDGYTF
>TRBV2|TRBJ2-7|TRBD2|few|15
TGTGCCAGCAGTGAAGAGGAAGCGGGAGCTTTCGAGCAGTACTTC
CASSEEEAGAFEQYF
>TRBV12-3/TRBV12-4|TRBJ1-1|TRBD1|few|13
TGTGCCAGCAGAGGACAGGGGAACACTGAAGCTTTCTTT
CASRGQGNTEAFF
>TRBV11-2|TRBJ2-7|TRBD2|NA|14
TGTGCCAGCAGCTTAGACGGGGGGACCGACGAGCAGTACTTC
CASSLDGGTDEQYF
>TRBV7-6|TRBJ2-7|TRBD2|NA|15
TGTGCCAGCAGCTCGCTTCCTAGCGGGAGCGGCGAGCAGTACTTC
CASSSLPSGSGEQYF
>TRBV11-1|TRBJ1-1|NA|NA|14
TGTGCCAGCAGACGCGGAGGGGCGACCACTGAAGCTTTCTTT
CASRRGGATTEAFF
>TRBV27|TRBJ2-7|NA|NA|14
TGTGCCAGCAGCCCTCGGTGGGGAGCCTACGAGCAGTACTTC
CASSPRWGAYEQYF
>TRBV4-1|TRBJ1-5|NA|many|13
TGCGCCAGCAGCCAAGACGGCAATCAGCCCCAGCATTTT
CASSQDGNQPQHF
>TRBV10-3|TRBJ1-3|NA|NA|15
TGTGCCATCAGTGAGGGGGGGGGCTCTGGAAACACCATATATTTT
CAISEGGGSGNTIYF